This T cell receptor (beta chain) is drawn from a study of control samples from healthy donors and cancer patients. Sequenced by immunoSEQ multiplex PCR; TCRdb stores in-frame clones only, minus some. The data hold 100,000 to 150,000 clones, with about nine tenths observed a single time. The V gene end was trimmed by 2 bases and the J gene end by 5 bases; junction bases not matched to a gene: 3. The CDR3 has 14 residues. CDR1 and CDR2 from the germline V gene are SGHRS and YFSETQ. The gene calls are TRBV5-1 and TRBJ2-2, with 7 bases matching TRBD1. The sequenced sample was blood. The clonotype comes from a man aged 40-49 years in good health. The CDR3 coding sequence is TGCGCCAGCAGCTTACCGGGACAGACCGGGGAGCTGTTTTTT. Its protein is CASSLPGQTGELFF.